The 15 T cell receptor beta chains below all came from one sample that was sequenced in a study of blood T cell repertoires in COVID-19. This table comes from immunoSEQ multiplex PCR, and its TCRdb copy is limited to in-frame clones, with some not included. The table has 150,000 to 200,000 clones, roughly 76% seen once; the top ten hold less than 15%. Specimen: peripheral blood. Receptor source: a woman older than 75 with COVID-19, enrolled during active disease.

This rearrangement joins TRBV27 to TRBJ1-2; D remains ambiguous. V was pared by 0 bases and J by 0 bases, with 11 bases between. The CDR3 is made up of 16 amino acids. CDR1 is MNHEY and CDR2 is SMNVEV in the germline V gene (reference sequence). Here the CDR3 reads CASSLSSTRANYGYTF. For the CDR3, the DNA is TGTGCCAGCAGTTTATCGTCGACGAGGGCTAACTATGGCTACACCTTC.

CDR3 sequence (DNA): TGTGCCAGCAGCTTAGATCGGCAGGGGGAAGCTTTCTTT. Amino acids: CASSLDRQGEAFF. The chain couples TRBV7-8 to TRBJ1-1; possible D gene TRBD1, 6 bases. V lost 1 base and J lost 8, with 11 bases in between. Germline CDR1 SGHVS, CDR2 FQNEAQ. This CDR3 has 13 amino acids.

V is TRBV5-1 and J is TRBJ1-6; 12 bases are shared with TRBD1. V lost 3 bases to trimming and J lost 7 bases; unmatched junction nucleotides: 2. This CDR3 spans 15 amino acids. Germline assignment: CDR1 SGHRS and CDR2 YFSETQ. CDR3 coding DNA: TGCGCCAGCAGCTCCGGGACAGGGGGCAATTCACCCCTCCACTTT. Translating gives CASSSGTGGNSPLHF.

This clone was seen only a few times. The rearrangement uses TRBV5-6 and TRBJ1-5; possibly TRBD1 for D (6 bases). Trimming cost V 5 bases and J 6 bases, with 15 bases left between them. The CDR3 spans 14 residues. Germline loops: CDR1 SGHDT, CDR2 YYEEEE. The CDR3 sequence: CASSPAGGPQPQHF. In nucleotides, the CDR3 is TGTGCCAGCAGTCCTGCGGGGGGGCCTCAGCCCCAGCATTTT.

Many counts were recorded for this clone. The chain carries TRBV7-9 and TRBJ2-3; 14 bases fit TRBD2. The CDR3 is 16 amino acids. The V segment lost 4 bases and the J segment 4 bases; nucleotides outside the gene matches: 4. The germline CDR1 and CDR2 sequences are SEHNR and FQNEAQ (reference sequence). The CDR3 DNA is TGTGCCAGCAGCTCCGGGACTAGCGGGAGTTCAGATACGCAGTATTTT. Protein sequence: CASSSGTSGSSDTQYF.

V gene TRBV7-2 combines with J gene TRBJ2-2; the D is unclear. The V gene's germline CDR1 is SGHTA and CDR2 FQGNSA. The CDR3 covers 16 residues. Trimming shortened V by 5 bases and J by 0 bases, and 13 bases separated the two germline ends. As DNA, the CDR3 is TGTGCCAGCAGCGTGGTAGCACTATCGAACACCGGGGAGCTGTTTTTT. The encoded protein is CASSVVALSNTGELFF.

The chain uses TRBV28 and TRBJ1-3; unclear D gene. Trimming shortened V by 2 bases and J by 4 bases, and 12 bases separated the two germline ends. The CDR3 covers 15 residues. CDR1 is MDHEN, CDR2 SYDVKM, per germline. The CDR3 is CASSLVISGGNTIYF. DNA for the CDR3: TGTGCCAGCAGTTTAGTCATCTCAGGAGGAAACACCATATATTTT.

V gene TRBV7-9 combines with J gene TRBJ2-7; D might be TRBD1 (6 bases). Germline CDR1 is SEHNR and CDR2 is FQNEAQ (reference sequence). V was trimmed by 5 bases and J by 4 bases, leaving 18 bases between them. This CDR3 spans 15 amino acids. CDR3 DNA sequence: TGTGCCAGCAGCGCCGGGCCAGGGGATTTGTACGAGCAGTACTTC. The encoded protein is CASSAGPGDLYEQYF. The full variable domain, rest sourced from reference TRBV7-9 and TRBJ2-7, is DTGVSQNPRHKITKRGQNVTFRCDPISEHNRLYWYRQTLGQGPEFLTYFQNEAQLEKSRLLSDRFSAERPKGSFSTLEIQRTEQGDSAMYLCASSAGPGDLYEQYFGPGTRLTVT.

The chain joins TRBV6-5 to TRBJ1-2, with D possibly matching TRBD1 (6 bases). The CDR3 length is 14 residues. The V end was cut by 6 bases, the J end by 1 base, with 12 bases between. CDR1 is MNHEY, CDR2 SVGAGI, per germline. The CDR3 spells CASSRGQLNYGYTF. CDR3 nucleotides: TGTGCCAGCAGCCGCGGACAGCTTAACTATGGCTACACCTTC.

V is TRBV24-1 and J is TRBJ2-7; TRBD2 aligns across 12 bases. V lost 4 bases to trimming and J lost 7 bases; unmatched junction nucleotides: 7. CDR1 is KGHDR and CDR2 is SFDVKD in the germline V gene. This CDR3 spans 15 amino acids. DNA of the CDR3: TGTGCCACCAGTGACCCCGGACTAGCGGGGAATGAGCAGTACTTC. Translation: CATSDPGLAGNEQYF.

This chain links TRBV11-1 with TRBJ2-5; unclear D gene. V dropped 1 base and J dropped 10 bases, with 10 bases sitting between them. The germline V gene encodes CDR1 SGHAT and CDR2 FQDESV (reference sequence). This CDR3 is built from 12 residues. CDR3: CASSLGYSVQYF. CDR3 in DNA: TGTGCCAGCAGCTTAGGGTACTCGGTCCAGTACTTC.

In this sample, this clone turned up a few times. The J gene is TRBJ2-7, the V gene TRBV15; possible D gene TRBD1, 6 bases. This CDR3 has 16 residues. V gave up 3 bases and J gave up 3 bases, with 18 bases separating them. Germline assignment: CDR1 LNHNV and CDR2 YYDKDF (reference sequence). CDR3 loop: CATSRGAGTPFYEQYF. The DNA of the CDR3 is TGTGCCACCAGCAGGGGGGCCGGGACACCTTTCTACGAGCAGTACTTC.

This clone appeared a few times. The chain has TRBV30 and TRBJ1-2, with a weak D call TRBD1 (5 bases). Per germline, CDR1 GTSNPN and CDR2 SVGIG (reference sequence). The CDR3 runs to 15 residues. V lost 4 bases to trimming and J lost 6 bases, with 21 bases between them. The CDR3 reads CAWTGKLGLEDGYTF. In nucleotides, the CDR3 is TGTGCCTGGACCGGCAAACTGGGGCTTGAAGATGGCTACACCTTC.

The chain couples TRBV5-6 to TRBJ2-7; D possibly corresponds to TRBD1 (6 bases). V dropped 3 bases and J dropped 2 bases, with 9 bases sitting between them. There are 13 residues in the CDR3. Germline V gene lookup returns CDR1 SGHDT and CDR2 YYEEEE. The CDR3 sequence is CASSSGTTYEQYF. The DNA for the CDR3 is TGTGCCAGCAGCTCCGGGACAACCTACGAGCAGTACTTC.

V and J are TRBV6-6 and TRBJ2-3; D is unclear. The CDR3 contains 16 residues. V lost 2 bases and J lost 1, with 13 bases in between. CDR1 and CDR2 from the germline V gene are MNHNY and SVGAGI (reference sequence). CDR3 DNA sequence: TGTGCCAGCAGTTACGCCCGTGAGTTGGGCACAGATACGCAGTATTTT. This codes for CASSYARELGTDTQYF.